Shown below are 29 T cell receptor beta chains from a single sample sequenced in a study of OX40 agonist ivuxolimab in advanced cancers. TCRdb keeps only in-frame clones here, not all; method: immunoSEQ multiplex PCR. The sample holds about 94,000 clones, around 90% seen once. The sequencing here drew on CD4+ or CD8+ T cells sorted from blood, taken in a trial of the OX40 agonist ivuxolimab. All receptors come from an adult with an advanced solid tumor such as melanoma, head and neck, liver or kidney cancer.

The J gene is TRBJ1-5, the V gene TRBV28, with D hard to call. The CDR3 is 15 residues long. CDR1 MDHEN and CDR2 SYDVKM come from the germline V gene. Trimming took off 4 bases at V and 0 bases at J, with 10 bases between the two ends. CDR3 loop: CASSWFQTSNQPQHF. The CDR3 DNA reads TGTGCCAGCAGTTGGTTCCAGACTAGCAATCAGCCCCAGCATTTT. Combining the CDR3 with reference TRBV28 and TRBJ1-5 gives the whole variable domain DVKVTQSSRYLVKRTGEKVFLECVQDMDHENMFWYRQDPGLGLRLIYFSYDVKMKEKGDIPEGYSVSREKKERFSLILESASTNQTSMYLCASSWFQTSNQPQHFGDGTRLSIL.

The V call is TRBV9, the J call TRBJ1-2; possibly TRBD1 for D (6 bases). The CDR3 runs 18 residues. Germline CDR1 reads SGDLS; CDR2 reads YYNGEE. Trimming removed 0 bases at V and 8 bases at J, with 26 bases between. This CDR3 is CASSVGVGGARAGFGYTF. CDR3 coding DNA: TGTGCCAGCAGCGTAGGAGTTGGGGGCGCACGGGCTGGTTTCGGCTACACCTTC.

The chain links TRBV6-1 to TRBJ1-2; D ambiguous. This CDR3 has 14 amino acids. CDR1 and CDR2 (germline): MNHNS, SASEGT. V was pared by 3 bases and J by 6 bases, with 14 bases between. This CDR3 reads CASSDFGITNGYTF. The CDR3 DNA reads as TGTGCCAGCAGTGACTTCGGGATAACTAATGGCTACACCTTC.

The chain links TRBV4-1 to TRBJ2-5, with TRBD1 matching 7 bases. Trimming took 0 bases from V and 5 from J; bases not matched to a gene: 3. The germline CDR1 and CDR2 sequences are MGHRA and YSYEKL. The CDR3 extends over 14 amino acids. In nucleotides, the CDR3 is TGCGCCAGCAGCCAAGAGGACAGGAGTGAGACCCAGTACTTC. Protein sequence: CASSQEDRSETQYF.

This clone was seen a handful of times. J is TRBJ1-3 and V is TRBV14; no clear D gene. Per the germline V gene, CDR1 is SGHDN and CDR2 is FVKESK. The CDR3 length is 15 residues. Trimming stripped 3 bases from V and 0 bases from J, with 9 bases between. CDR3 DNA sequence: TGTGCCAGCAGCCAGGGCATATACTCTGGAAACACCATATATTTT. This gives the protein CASSQGIYSGNTIYF.

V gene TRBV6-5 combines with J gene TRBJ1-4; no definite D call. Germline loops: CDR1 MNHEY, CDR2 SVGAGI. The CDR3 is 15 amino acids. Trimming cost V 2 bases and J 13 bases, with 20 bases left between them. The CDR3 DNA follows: TGTGCCAGCAGTTACACGTCTCCCCAGCGGGGTGGACTGTTTTTT. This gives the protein CASSYTSPQRGGLFF.

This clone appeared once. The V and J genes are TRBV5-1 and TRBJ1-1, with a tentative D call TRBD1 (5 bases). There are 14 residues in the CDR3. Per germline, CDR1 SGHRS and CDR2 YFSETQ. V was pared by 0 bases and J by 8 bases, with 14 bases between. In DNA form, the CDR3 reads TGCGCCAGCAGCTTGGACAGGAAATTGAACGAAGCTTTCTTT. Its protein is CASSLDRKLNEAFF.

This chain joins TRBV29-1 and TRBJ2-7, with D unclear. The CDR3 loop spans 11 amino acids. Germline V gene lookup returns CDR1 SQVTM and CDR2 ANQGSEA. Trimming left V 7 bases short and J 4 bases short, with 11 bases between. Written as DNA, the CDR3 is TGCAGCGCCCTTAGGGAATACGAGCAGTACTTC. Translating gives CSALREYEQYF.

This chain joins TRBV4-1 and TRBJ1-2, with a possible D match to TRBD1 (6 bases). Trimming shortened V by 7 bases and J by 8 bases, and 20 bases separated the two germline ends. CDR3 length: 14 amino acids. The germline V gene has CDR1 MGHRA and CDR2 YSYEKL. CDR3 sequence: CASKRLQGARGYTF. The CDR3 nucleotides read TGCGCCAGCAAGCGGTTACAGGGCGCTAGGGGCTACACCTTC.

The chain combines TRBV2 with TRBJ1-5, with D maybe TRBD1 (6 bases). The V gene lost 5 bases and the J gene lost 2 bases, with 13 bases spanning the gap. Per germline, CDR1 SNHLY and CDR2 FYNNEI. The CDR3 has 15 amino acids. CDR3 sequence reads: CASSPSGGGNQPQHF. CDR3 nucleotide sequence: TGTGCCAGCAGTCCCTCTGGGGGCGGCAATCAGCCCCAGCATTTT.

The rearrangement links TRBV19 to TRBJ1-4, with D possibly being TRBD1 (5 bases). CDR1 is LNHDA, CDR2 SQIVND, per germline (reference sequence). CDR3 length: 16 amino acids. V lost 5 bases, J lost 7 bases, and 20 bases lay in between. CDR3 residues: CASSPRASSGSEKLFF. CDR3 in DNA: TGTGCCAGTAGTCCCAGGGCCTCATCGGGGAGTGAAAAACTGTTTTTT.

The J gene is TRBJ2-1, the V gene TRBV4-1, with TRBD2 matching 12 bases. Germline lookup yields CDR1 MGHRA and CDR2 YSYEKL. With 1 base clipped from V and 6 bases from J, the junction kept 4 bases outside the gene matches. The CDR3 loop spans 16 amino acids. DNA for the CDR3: TGCGCCAGCAGCCAAGCTCCGGGACTAGCGGGCAATGAGCAGTTCTTC. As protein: CASSQAPGLAGNEQFF.

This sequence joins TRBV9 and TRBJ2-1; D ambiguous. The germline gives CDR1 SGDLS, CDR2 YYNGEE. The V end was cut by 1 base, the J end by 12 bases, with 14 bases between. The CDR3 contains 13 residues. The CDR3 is CASSVLVDSGQFF. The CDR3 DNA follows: TGTGCCAGCAGCGTATTGGTCGATTCGGGGCAGTTCTTC. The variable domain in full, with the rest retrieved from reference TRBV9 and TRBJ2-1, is DSGVTQTPKHLITATGQRVTLRCSPRSGDLSVYWYQQSLDQGLQFLIQYYNGEERAKGNILERFSAQQFPDLHSELNLSSLELGDSALYFCASSVLVDSGQFFGPGTRLTVL.

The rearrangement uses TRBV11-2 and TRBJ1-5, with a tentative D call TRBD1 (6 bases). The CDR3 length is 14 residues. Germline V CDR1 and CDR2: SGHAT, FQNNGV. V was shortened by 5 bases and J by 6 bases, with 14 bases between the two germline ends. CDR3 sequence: CASSPEGGRQPQHF. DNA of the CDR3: TGTGCCAGCAGCCCTGAGGGGGGGCGTCAGCCCCAGCATTTT.

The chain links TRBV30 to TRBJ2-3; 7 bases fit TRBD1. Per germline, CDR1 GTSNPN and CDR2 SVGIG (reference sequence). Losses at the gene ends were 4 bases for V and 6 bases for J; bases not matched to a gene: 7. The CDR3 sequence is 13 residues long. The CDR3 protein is CAWTDRALDTQYF. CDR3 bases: TGTGCCTGGACCGACAGGGCTTTGGATACGCAGTATTTT.

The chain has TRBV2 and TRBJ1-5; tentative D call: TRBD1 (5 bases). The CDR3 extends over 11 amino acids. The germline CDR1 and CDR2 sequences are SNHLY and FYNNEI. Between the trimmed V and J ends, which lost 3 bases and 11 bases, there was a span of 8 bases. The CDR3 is CASSEGRAQHF. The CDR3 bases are TGTGCCAGCAGTGAGGGCAGGGCCCAGCATTTT.

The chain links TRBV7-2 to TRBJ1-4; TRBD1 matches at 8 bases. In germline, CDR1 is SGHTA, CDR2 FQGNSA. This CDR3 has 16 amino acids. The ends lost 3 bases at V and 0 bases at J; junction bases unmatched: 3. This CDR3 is CASSFGQGATNEKLFF. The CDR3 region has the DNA TGTGCCAGCAGCTTCGGACAGGGAGCAACTAATGAAAAACTGTTTTTT.

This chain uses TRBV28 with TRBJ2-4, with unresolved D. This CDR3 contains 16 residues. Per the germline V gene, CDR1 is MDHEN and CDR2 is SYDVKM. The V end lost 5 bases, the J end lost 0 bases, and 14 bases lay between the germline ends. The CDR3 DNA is TGTGCCAGCAGTCCCCAAGACCCAGTAGCCAAAAACATTCAGTACTTC. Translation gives CASSPQDPVAKNIQYF.

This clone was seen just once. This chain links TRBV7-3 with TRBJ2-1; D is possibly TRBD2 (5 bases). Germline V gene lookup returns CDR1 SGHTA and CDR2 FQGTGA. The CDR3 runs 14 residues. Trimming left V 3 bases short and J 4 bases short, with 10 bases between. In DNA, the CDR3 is TGTGCCAGCAGCTTCCAAAGCGGATACAATGAGCAGTTCTTC. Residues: CASSFQSGYNEQFF.

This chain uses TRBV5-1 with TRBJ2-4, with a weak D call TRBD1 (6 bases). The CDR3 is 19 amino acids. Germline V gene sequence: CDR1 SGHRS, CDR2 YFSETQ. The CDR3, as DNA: TGCGTCATCCCAGGGGAAAGACCTCCTATTTGGGCGGCCAAAAACATTCAGTACTTC. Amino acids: CVIPGERPPIWAAKNIQYF.

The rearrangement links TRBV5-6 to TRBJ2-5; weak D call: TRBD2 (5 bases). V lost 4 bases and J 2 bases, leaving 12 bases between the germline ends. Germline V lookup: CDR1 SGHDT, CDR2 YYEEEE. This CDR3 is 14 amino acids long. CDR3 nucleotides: TGTGCCAGCAGCCGTCGAGGGCAGCAAGAGACCCAGTACTTC. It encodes CASSRRGQQETQYF.

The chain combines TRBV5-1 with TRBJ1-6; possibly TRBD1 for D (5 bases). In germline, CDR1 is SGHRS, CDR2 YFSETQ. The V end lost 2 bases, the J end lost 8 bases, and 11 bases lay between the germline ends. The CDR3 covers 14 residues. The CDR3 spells CASSLSGPDSPLHF. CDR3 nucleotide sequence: TGCGCCAGCAGCTTATCAGGGCCAGATTCACCCCTCCACTTT.

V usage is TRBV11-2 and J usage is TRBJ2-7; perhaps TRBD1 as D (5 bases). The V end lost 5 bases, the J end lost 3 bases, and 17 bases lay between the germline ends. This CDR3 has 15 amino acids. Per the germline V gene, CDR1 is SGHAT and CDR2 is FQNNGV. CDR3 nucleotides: TGTGCCAGCAGCCTTGAGGCAGGGAAGTTCTACGAGCAGTACTTC. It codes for CASSLEAGKFYEQYF.

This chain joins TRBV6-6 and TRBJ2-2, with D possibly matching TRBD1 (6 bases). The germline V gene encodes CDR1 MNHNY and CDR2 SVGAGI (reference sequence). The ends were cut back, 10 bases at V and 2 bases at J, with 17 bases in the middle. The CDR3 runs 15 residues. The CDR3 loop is CAIGTLNSNTGELFF. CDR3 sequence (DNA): TGTGCCATCGGGACATTGAATTCCAACACCGGGGAGCTGTTTTTT.

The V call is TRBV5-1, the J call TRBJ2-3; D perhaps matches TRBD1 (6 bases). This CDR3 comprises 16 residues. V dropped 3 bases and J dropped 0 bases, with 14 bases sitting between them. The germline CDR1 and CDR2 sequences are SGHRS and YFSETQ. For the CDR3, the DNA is TGCGCCAGCAGCTCAGCACAGGGCTCTAGCACAGATACGCAGTATTTT. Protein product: CASSSAQGSSTDTQYF.

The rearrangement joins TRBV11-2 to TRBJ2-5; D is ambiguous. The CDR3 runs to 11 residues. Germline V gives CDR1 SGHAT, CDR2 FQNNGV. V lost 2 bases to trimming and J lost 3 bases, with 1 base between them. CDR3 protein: CASSLKETQYF. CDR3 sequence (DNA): TGTGCCAGCAGCTTAAAAGAGACCCAGTACTTC.

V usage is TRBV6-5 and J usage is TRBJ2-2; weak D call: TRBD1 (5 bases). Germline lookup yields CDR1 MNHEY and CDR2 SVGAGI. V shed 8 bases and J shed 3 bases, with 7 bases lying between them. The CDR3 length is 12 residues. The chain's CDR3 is CASQGYTGELFF. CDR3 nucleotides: TGTGCCAGCCAGGGATACACCGGGGAGCTGTTTTTT.

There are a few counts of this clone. CDR3 bases: TGTGCCAGCAGCTTGTTAAGGGCTAGCGGTAGAGACACCGGGGAGCTGTTTTTT. Translating it yields CASSLLRASGRDTGELFF. The chain couples TRBV5-4 to TRBJ2-2, with TRBD2 identical over 7 bases. Germline trimming cut 1 base from V and 3 bases from J; bases unmatched to any gene: 12. The CDR3 has 18 residues. Per germline, CDR1 SGHNT and CDR2 YYREEE (reference sequence). Together with reference TRBV5-4 and TRBJ2-2, the CDR3 gives the full variable domain: ETGVTQSPTHLIKTRGQQVTLRCSSQSGHNTVSWYQQALGQGPQFIFQYYREEENGRGNFPPRFSGLQFPNYSSELNVNALELDDSALYLCASSLLRASGRDTGELFFGEGSRLTVL.

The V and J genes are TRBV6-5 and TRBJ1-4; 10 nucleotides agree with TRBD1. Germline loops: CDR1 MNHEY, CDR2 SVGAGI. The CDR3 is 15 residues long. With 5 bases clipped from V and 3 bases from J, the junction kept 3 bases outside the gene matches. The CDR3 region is CASSHGQGANEKLFF. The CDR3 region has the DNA TGTGCCAGCAGTCACGGACAGGGGGCTAATGAAAAACTGTTTTTT.